This T cell receptor (beta chain) emerged from a study of blood T cell repertoires in COVID-19 (dated by TCRdb to 2020 to 2022). At the level of the whole study: Samples covering the acute and convalescent phases of COVID-19 were provided by collaborators in the United States, Italy and Spain. The prospective study material was composed of cDNA or gDNA derived from T cells, B-cell-depleted T cells, or PBMCs. Subjects who had been exposed to COVID-19, were actively infected with it, or had recovered from it provided the deeply sampled blood TCRbeta repertoires that made up the dataset. A freely available public database, intended as a resource for researchers studying the immune response to SARS-CoV-2, is where the repertoires were released. The samples were drawn from the first 160 participants of the ongoing ImmuneRACE study and from roughly 1,300 subjects provided by 6 global collaborators. A de-identified subject ID, COVID-19 status, age in years and sex were almost always included in the sample metadata. Where available, HLA class I and class II types were taken from metadata supplied by the sample provider and were not determined by assay-based typing. Beyond this particular receptor, the publication reports: The quantity of clinical and demographic metadata differed by source and by participant and was supplied without curation.

The cysteine opens and the phenylalanine closes a CDR3 of 15 amino acids. Only CDR3 DNA is held: 45 bases, read in frame from base 1. Trimming takes 6 bases off V and 8 bases off J; junction bases not matched to a gene: 13. CDR1 SGHAT and CDR2 FQNNGV were looked up in the germline V gene. Participants in the prospective study were aged about 18 to 95 years, lived in approximately 26 United States geographic areas, and enrolled through a virtual design. To assign participants to cohorts, the prospective study relied on clinical history that participants themselves reported in a screening survey and a study questionnaire. For ImmuneRACE Cohort 3, a participant was defined as recovered based on two consecutive negative NP/OP PCR tests, clearance by a healthcare professional, or resolution of symptoms. In the prospective study, mobile phlebotomists collected whole blood, serum and a nasopharyngeal or oropharyngeal swab from each participant. Over a roughly 2-month period, participants in the prospective study had the option of providing additional blood draws and questionnaires. Blood samples from the prospective study were shipped frozen or at room temperature prior to DNA extraction.

TCRbeta CDR3 regions were amplified from genomic DNA by means of the immunoSEQ Assay, a bias-controlled multiplex PCR. From the authors' description of their analysis: The number of nucleated cells in each sample was estimated by amplification of reference gene primers within the assay. To quantify the absolute abundance of each unique TCRbeta CDR3 rearrangement, sequence reads were collapsed and filtered. For each sample, productive Simpson clonality was calculated as the square root of Simpson's diversity index across productive rearrangements. Entries here come from immuneACCESS through TCRdb and include only in-frame sequences with V and J called. Some clones fail to appear in such tables; in the studies checked, an unresolved V gene covers under half of the shortfall, and the cause of the remainder is unknown. That table is the source of V, J and clone size, and D and trimming were worked out from the DNA. The sample yields roughly 500,000 clones; around nine tenths were counted once. The top ten clones comprise 1.5% to 2% of the sample.

On this clone: Its specific antigen is unknown. Per-nucleotide qualities are absent, and no much larger clonotype sits a single base away.

The sequenced sample was PBMCs or T cells enriched from blood (not recorded which). The V and J segments used are TRBV11-2 and TRBJ1-2, with 9 bases matching TRBD1. The source of this sequence is a woman between 40 and 50 years old who had recovered from COVID-19. The CDR3: CASSTLSQGQGGYTF. In nucleotide form, the sequence is TGTGCCAGCAGTACCCTCTCCCAAGGACAGGGGGGCTACACCTTC.